The text below deals with one T cell receptor beta chain. These data come from a study of cytomegalovirus exposure and HLA in healthy donors. The repertoire was sequenced with immunoSEQ multiplex PCR; TCRdb's copy has only in-frame clones and lacks some. The repertoire holds about 160,000 clones, with about nine tenths as singletons. The CDR3 length is 19 residues. The rearrangement uses TRBV21-1 and TRBJ1-5; whether TRBD1, the table's D call, matches the DNA was not checked. TRBV21-1 constitutes a pseudogene. The sequencing sample was made of PBMCs. The receptor comes from a woman aged 18-35 years in good health and CMV-seropositive. The CDR3 DNA follows: TGTGCCAGCAGCAAAGGTGAGACAGGGAACCTATATAGCAATCAGCCCCAGCATTTT. Encoded protein: CASSKGETGNLYSNQPQHF.